This TCR beta chain derives from a study of OX40 agonist ivuxolimab in advanced cancers. About the research overall: With ivuxolimab, an agonistic anti-OX40 (CD134) antibody, patients were treated. Intravenous ivuxolimab was administered to patients every 2 weeks at 0.01 to 10 mg/kg. Eligibility admitted prior anti-PD-1, anti-PD-L1 or anti-CTLA-4 therapy; 40% had some.

The study's findings and limits: Among patients with partial responses at 0.1-3.0 mg/kg, clonal expansion was among the lowest.

Assay: immunoSEQ multiplex PCR; the TCRdb copy retains only in-frame clones and omits some. The table lists approximately 92,000 clones, 90% to 96% of them singletons. This CDR3 comprises 16 residues. Germline V gene lookup returns CDR1 SGDLS and CDR2 YYNGEE. The V segment lost 3 bases and the J segment 0 bases; nucleotides outside the gene matches: 6. A word on this clone: Its antigen is not known.

The specimen was CD4+ or CD8+ T cells sorted from blood, collected in a trial of the OX40 agonist ivuxolimab. This sequence joins TRBV9 and TRBJ1-3; 7 bases line up with TRBD1. This receptor was identified in an adult with an advanced solid tumor such as melanoma, head and neck, liver or kidney cancer. CDR3 in DNA: TGTGCCAGCAGCGGAAAAGGGGGCTACTCTGGAAACACCATATATTTT. The encoded protein is CASSGKGGYSGNTIYF. The full variable domain, rest sourced from reference TRBV9 and TRBJ1-3, is DSGVTQTPKHLITATGQRVTLRCSPRSGDLSVYWYQQSLDQGLQFLIQYYNGEERAKGNILERFSAQQFPDLHSELNLSSLELGDSALYFCASSGKGGYSGNTIYFGEGSWLTVV.